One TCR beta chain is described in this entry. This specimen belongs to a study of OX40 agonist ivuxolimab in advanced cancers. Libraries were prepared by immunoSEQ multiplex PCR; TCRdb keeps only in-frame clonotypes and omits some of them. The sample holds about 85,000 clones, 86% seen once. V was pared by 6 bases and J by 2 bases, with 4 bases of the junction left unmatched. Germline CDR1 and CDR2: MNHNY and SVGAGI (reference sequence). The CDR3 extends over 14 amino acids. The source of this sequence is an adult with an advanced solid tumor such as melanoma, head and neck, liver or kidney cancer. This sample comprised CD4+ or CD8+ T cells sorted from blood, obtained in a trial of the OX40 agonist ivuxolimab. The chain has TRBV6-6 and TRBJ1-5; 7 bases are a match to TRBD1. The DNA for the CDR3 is TGTGCCAGCAGCCAAGGACAGGGCAATCAGCCCCAGCATTTT. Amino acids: CASSQGQGNQPQHF.